A single sample gave rise to the 25 T cell receptor beta chains below, sequenced in a study of blood T cell repertoires in COVID-19. Generated by immunoSEQ multiplex PCR, the TCRdb table keeps only in-frame clones and is missing some. The sample lists about 500,000 clones, 85% to 90% occurring once. The source material was peripheral blood. Receptor source: a woman aged 45-65 years with COVID-19, enrolled during active disease.

The V call is TRBV2, the J call TRBJ1-1, with D perhaps matching TRBD1 (5 bases). Germline V gene data show CDR1 as SNHLY and CDR2 as FYNNEI. There are 14 residues in the CDR3. Between the trimmed V and J ends, which lost 7 bases and 2 bases, there was a span of 14 bases. The CDR3 protein is CASTRDSSNTEAFF. The CDR3 nucleotides read TGTGCCAGCACCCGGGACTCTTCTAACACTGAAGCTTTCTTT.

The gene calls are TRBV6-1 and TRBJ1-6; TRBD1 is a possible D gene (6 bases). There are 16 residues in the CDR3. Germline values: CDR1 MNHNS, CDR2 SASEGT. The V gene lost 4 bases and the J gene lost 6 bases, with 16 bases spanning the gap. Here the CDR3 DNA reads TGTGCCAGCAGTGTAGGAAACAGGGATGTTAATTCACCCCTCCACTTT. It specifies CASSVGNRDVNSPLHF.

The rearrangement links TRBV18 to TRBJ1-5; TRBD1 matches at 9 bases. Germline V lookup: CDR1 KGHSH, CDR2 LQKENI. V shed 6 bases and J 5 bases; nucleotides not matched to a gene: 11. CDR3 length: 16 residues. In DNA form, the CDR3 reads TGTGCCAGCTCCCCCGGTGGACAGGGGTCTTATCAGCCCCAGCATTTT. This translates into CASSPGGQGSYQPQHF.

V and J are TRBV11-3 and TRBJ1-1; D gene unclear. The germline CDR1 and CDR2 sequences are SGHNT and YENEEA. The CDR3 totals 13 residues. V was clipped by 4 bases and J by 1 base, with 7 bases between them. The CDR3: CASSSDTNTEAFF. The CDR3 region has the DNA TGTGCCAGCAGCTCCGACACGAACACTGAAGCTTTCTTT. Supplemented by reference TRBV11-3 and TRBJ1-1, the full variable domain reads EAGVVQSPRYKIIEKKQPVAFWCNPISGHNTLYWYLQNLGQGPELLIRYENEEAVDDSQLPKDRFSAERLKGVDSTLKIQPAELGDSAVYLCASSSDTNTEAFFGQGTRLTVV.

The chain links TRBV5-1 to TRBJ2-7; 13 nucleotides match TRBD2. Germline V gene sequence: CDR1 SGHRS, CDR2 YFSETQ. With V trimmed by 4 bases and J by 7 bases, 8 bases remained unmatched. This CDR3 has 15 amino acids. The CDR3 DNA sequence: TGCGCCAGCAGCCACGGGACTAGCGGGGTCGGGGAGCAGTACTTC. Translated: CASSHGTSGVGEQYF.

V is TRBV21-1 and J is TRBJ1-5; the table calls TRBD1, which could not be checked here. TRBV21-1 is listed as a pseudogene. This CDR3 is 18 amino acids long. This CDR3 is CASSTDRTLTLSNQPQHF. The CDR3 DNA follows: TGTGCCAGCAGCACGGACAGGACCCTGACCCTTAGCAATCAGCCCCAGCATTTT.

The chain carries TRBV30 and TRBJ1-3; 8 bases align to TRBD1. Unmatched junction bases numbered 8, after V lost 0 bases and J lost 7 bases. Germline V lookup: CDR1 GTSNPN, CDR2 SVGIG (reference sequence). This CDR3 is 15 amino acids long. CDR3 sequence reads: CAWSVGQGARNTIYF. For the CDR3, the DNA is TGTGCCTGGAGTGTGGGGCAGGGGGCCCGGAACACCATATATTTT.

V usage is TRBV25-1 and J usage is TRBJ1-2; 11 bases match TRBD1. In germline, CDR1 is MGHDK, CDR2 SYGVNS. With 6 bases clipped from V and 2 bases from J, the junction kept 8 bases outside the gene matches. This CDR3 has 16 residues. The CDR3 DNA sequence: TGTGCCAGCAGCAGAATGGGACAGGGGGAAAACTATGGCTACACCTTC. Translation gives CASSRMGQGENYGYTF.

The DNA for the CDR3 is TGTGCCAGCAGCCACGATGGACAGGGCCTTGAAGCTTTCTTT. Its protein is CASSHDGQGLEAFF. The chain has TRBV4-2 and TRBJ1-1; 8 nucleotides agree with TRBD1. The length of the CDR3 is 14 residues. V lost 3 bases and J lost 7; bases outside the gene matches: 7. Per germline, CDR1 LGHNA and CDR2 YNFKEQ.

The rearrangement joins TRBV20-1 to TRBJ1-1; D might be TRBD1 (6 bases). The CDR3 spans 14 residues. Germline V lookup: CDR1 DFQATT, CDR2 SNEGSKA (reference sequence). V was cut by 3 bases and J by 3 bases, with 14 bases left in between. CDR3 loop: CSASPLGGYTEAFF. DNA of the CDR3: TGCAGTGCTAGTCCCTTAGGGGGTTACACTGAAGCTTTCTTT.

The J gene is TRBJ1-5, the V gene TRBV27; the D is unclear. This CDR3 is built from 14 residues. Trimming pared 6 bases from V and 4 bases from J, leaving 13 bases between. The germline CDR1 and CDR2 sequences are MNHEY and SMNVEV (reference sequence). The CDR3 nucleotides are TGTGCCAGCAGAACAGCGGGGAAGAATCAGCCCCAGCATTTT. It codes for CASRTAGKNQPQHF.

The chain uses TRBV5-4 and TRBJ1-3; D gene uncertain. The ends were cut back, 6 bases at V and 0 bases at J, with 7 bases in the middle. CDR3 length: 13 residues. Per germline, CDR1 SGHNT and CDR2 YYREEE (reference sequence). The CDR3 DNA sequence: TGTGCCAGCAACCCGGGCTCTGGAAACACCATATATTTT. It yields the protein CASNPGSGNTIYF.

The V call is TRBV27, the J call TRBJ1-4; weak D call: TRBD1 (6 bases). This CDR3 has 17 amino acids. V was clipped by 7 bases and J by 8 bases, with 26 bases between them. Germline V lookup: CDR1 MNHEY, CDR2 SMNVEV (reference sequence). CDR3 nucleotide sequence: TGTGCCAGCACCGGCGTGGGGAGAGGGGGTTATGGGGAAAAACTGTTTTTT. Translating gives CASTGVGRGGYGEKLFF.

V gene TRBV6-5 combines with J gene TRBJ2-1, with 11 positions matching TRBD1. Trimming took 5 bases from V and 8 from J; bases not matched to a gene: 8. The CDR3 totals 15 residues. Germline-derived CDR1 and CDR2 are MNHEY and SVGAGI. CDR3 DNA sequence: TGTGCCAGCAGTATGAGGACAGGGGGCTTTGATGAGCAGTTCTTC. Protein product: CASSMRTGGFDEQFF.

The V and J genes are TRBV4-2 and TRBJ1-2; D possibly corresponds to TRBD1 (5 bases). The ends were cut back, 1 base at V and 2 bases at J, with 8 bases in the middle. The CDR3 runs 14 residues. In germline, CDR1 is LGHNA, CDR2 YNFKEQ. In DNA, the CDR3 is TGTGCCAGCAGCCAAGTGGGGGGGAACTATGGCTACACCTTC. Translation gives CASSQVGGNYGYTF.

CDR3 in DNA: TGTGCCAGTCGCCGGGACAGGGGCTTCTCTGGAAACACCATATATTTT. It is translated as CASRRDRGFSGNTIYF. The chain is built from TRBV19 and TRBJ1-3; the match to TRBD1 covers 10 bases. The junction had 7 bases not matched to a gene; V was cut back by 8 bases and J by 0 bases. Per germline, CDR1 LNHDA and CDR2 SQIVND (reference sequence). CDR3 length: 16 amino acids.

With regard to this clone: Since a much larger clone is just one base distant, this may be a read error. Additional DNA sequences in this sample encode the identical CDR3. The genes are TRBV6-5 and TRBJ1-2, with D hard to call. The germline V gene encodes CDR1 MNHEY and CDR2 SVGAGI. The CDR3 covers 13 residues. CDR3 amino acids: CASSSDPSYGYTF. The CDR3 nucleotides read TGTGCCAGTAGTTCCGATCCGAGCTATGGCTACACCTTC.

This chain links TRBV4-2 with TRBJ2-2, with a possible D match to TRBD2 (7 bases). Trimming took off 1 base at V and 6 bases at J, with 18 bases between the two ends. Germline V gene lookup returns CDR1 LGHNA and CDR2 YNFKEQ. The CDR3 loop spans 17 amino acids. The CDR3 sequence: CASSQAEGGQWAGELFF. The CDR3 coding sequence is TGTGCCAGCAGCCAAGCGGAGGGGGGGCAGTGGGCCGGGGAGCTGTTTTTT.

The chain couples TRBV11-2 to TRBJ2-5; D ambiguous. The CDR3 contains 13 residues. The germline V gene encodes CDR1 SGHAT and CDR2 FQNNGV. V was shortened by 1 base and J by 5 bases, with 8 bases between the two germline ends. CDR3 amino acids: CASSLAGPETQYF. The CDR3 DNA reads as TGTGCCAGCAGCTTAGCTGGCCCGGAGACCCAGTACTTC. Looking up the rest from reference TRBV11-2 and TRBJ2-5 gives the full variable domain: EAGVAQSPRYKIIEKRQSVAFWCNPISGHATLYWYQQILGQGPKLLIQFQNNGVVDDSQLPKDRFSAERLKGVDSTLKIQPAKLEDSAVYLCASSLAGPETQYFGPGTRLLVL.

The rearrangement joins TRBV30 to TRBJ1-1; D gene unclear. The germline CDR1 and CDR2 sequences are GTSNPN and SVGIG (reference sequence). The V and J ends lost 3 bases and 0 bases respectively, with 8 bases between them. This CDR3 spans 13 amino acids. The CDR3 DNA is TGTGCCTGGAGGGGCAGTATGAACACTGAAGCTTTCTTT. Its protein product is CAWRGSMNTEAFF.

This sequence joins TRBV5-1 and TRBJ2-1; 9 bases are shared with TRBD2. The CDR3 has 17 residues. After removal of 0 bases from V and 0 bases from J, the junction contained 4 bases not matched to a gene. Germline-derived CDR1 and CDR2 are SGHRS and YFSETQ. The CDR3 DNA sequence: TGCGCCAGCAGCTTGGCCCCTAGCGGGACCTCCTACAATGAGCAGTTCTTC. The encoded protein is CASSLAPSGTSYNEQFF.

The V gene is TRBV12-1, the J gene TRBJ1-2. TRBV12-1 is described as a pseudogene. CDR3 length equals 15 residues. The CDR3 region has the DNA TGTGCCAGCAGCTTTGTTCCCGGGGTAAACTATGGCTACACCTTC. Translated: CASSFVPGVNYGYTF.

The J gene is TRBJ1-1, the V gene TRBV4-1; D unresolved. Germline CDR1 reads MGHRA; CDR2 reads YSYEKL. Trimming shortened V by 1 base and J by 4 bases, and 7 bases separated the two germline ends. The CDR3 has 13 residues. CDR3 nucleotides: TGCGCCAGCAGCCAAGGTCCGGGCACTGAAGCTTTCTTT. Translated, it gives CASSQGPGTEAFF.

The V call is TRBV21-1, the J call TRBJ2-5; the table's D call, TRBD1, has no DNA check behind it. TRBV21-1 has pseudogene status. This CDR3 spans 16 amino acids. The CDR3 is CASSKTGTPYQETQYF. The CDR3 bases are TGTGCCAGCAGCAAAACCGGGACACCTTACCAAGAGACCCAGTACTTC.

This clone was recorded only once. CDR3 region: CASRGDSYGYTF. The CDR3 nucleotides are TGTGCCAGCAGAGGGGACTCCTATGGCTACACCTTC. The rearrangement joins TRBV6-5 to TRBJ1-2, with D possibly TRBD1 on 5 matching bases. The CDR3 consists of 12 residues. Per germline, CDR1 MNHEY and CDR2 SVGAGI. Trimming took off 6 bases at V and 4 bases at J, with 9 bases between the two ends.